These 31 T cell receptor beta chains came from one sample sequenced in a study of T-cell memory formation after mild COVID-19. One entry per CDR3 protein, called by TCRdb with MiXCR from the 5' RACE reads. This repertoire shows hundreds of thousands of distinct CDR3 sequences, roughly 15% found once; its top ten account for 22%. Sequenced: PBMCs or a T cell subset sorted from them (not recorded which). These receptors were taken from a young man who had mild COVID-19 (a few samples of this study predate the infection). Cell type and time point are not known.

V is TRBV7-9 and J is TRBJ2-1, with a tentative D call TRBD2 (6 bases). CDR3 length: 15 amino acids. Germline-derived CDR1 and CDR2 are SEHNR and FQNEAQ (reference sequence). V gave up 0 bases and J gave up 6 bases, with 12 bases separating them. The CDR3 sequence: CASSLALGGSNEQFF. The CDR3 DNA is TGTGCCAGCAGCTTAGCATTGGGAGGAAGCAATGAGCAGTTCTTC.

The chain combines TRBV11-1 with TRBJ2-1; perhaps TRBD1 as D (7 bases). This CDR3 region has 15 residues. Looked up from germline, CDR1 is SGHAT and CDR2 is FQDESV (reference sequence). Trimming took 6 bases from V and 4 from J, leaving 16 bases between them. The CDR3 is CASSPDRAGYNEQFF. The DNA of the CDR3 is TGTGCCAGCAGTCCTGACAGGGCGGGGTACAATGAGCAGTTCTTC.

This clonotype has just a few counts. The chain is built from TRBV9 and TRBJ2-3; TRBD2 matches 14 bases. CDR3 length: 15 residues. The V gene end was trimmed by 3 bases and the J gene end by 7 bases; junction bases not matched to a gene: 4. Germline assignment: CDR1 SGDLS and CDR2 YYNGEE. DNA of the CDR3: TGTGCCAGCAGCGCCGGACTAGCGGGGGGATATACGCAGTATTTT. Translated: CASSAGLAGGYTQYF.

On this clonotype itself: The junction does not match germline at one end; this may be a read error. V is TRBV7-2 and J is TRBJ2-3; D might be TRBD2 (7 bases). The V gene's germline CDR1 is SGHTA and CDR2 FQGNSA. The CDR3 runs to 16 residues. CDR3: CDSSAAGGQSTDTQYF. CDR3 DNA sequence: TGTGACAGCAGCGCTGCCGGGGGGCAATCCACAGATACGCAGTATTTT. The full variable domain, completed using reference TRBV7-2 and TRBJ2-3, is GAGVSQSPSNKVTEKGKDVELRCDPISGHTALYWYRQSLGQGLEFLIYFQGNSAPDKSGLPSDRFSAERTGGSVSTLTIQRTQQEDSAVYLCDSSAAGGQSTDTQYFGPGTRLTVL.

This clonotype occurred many times. Written as DNA, the CDR3 is TGTGCCAGCAGGATGGGGACAGGGGAACAAGAGACCCAGTACTTC. Residues: CASRMGTGEQETQYF. The chain employs TRBV7-8 and TRBJ2-5; 10 bases map to TRBD1. Germline V lookup: CDR1 SGHVS, CDR2 FQNEAQ. V was pared by 6 bases and J by 2 bases, with 6 bases of the junction left unmatched. CDR3 length equals 15 residues.

V usage is TRBV20-1 and J usage is TRBJ1-5, with 7 bases identical to TRBD1. Per germline, CDR1 DFQATT and CDR2 SNEGSKA (reference sequence). The V segment lost 4 bases and the J segment 6 bases; nucleotides outside the gene matches: 6. The CDR3 covers 13 residues. The CDR3 loop reads CSATTGAIQPQHF. The CDR3, as DNA: TGCAGTGCTACAACAGGGGCCATTCAGCCCCAGCATTTT.

The chain recombines TRBV6-6 with TRBJ1-4, with a tentative D call TRBD1 (6 bases). Trimming shortened V by 6 bases and J by 7 bases, and 21 bases separated the two germline ends. Germline V lookup: CDR1 MNHNY, CDR2 SVGAGI (reference sequence). CDR3 length equals 16 residues. The CDR3 bases are TGTGCCAGCAGAACCTTAAATGGGGGCTTTGCTGAAAAACTGTTTTTT. Residues: CASRTLNGGFAEKLFF.

V usage is TRBV7-3 and J usage is TRBJ2-3; D unclear. Trimming removed 2 bases from V and 5 bases from J, with 14 bases in between. This CDR3 has 15 amino acids. Germline-derived CDR1 and CDR2 are SGHTA and FQGTGA. CDR3 sequence: CASSLSIRFGDTQYF. The CDR3 region has the DNA TGTGCCAGCAGCTTATCGATCAGGTTCGGAGATACGCAGTATTTT.

V and J are TRBV4-2 and TRBJ2-1; no clear D. The CDR3 loop spans 12 amino acids. V lost 1 base to trimming and J lost 11 bases, with 9 bases between them. Germline CDR1 and CDR2: LGHNA and YNFKEQ. This CDR3 is CASSQGENQQFF. CDR3 nucleotide sequence: TGTGCCAGCAGCCAAGGGGAAAATCAGCAGTTCTTC.

This clonotype was detected a few times. The CDR3 DNA reads TGCAGCGTTGATTCTAGCCTCAGGGAGACCCAGTACTTC. Translation: CSVDSSLRETQYF. The chain combines TRBV29-1 with TRBJ2-5; D is perhaps TRBD2 (5 bases). V was trimmed by 3 bases and J by 5 bases, leaving 13 bases between them. Germline V lookup: CDR1 SQVTM, CDR2 ANQGSEA. This CDR3 spans 13 amino acids.

This clonotype was counted only a few times. The chain has TRBV7-3 and TRBJ2-3; 12 bases match TRBD2. The CDR3 spans 17 residues. Losses at the gene ends were 5 bases for V and 5 bases for J; bases not matched to a gene: 11. Germline loops: CDR1 SGHTA, CDR2 FQGTGA. CDR3 protein: CASSPRLAGASVDTQYF. The DNA of the CDR3 is TGTGCCAGCAGCCCGAGACTAGCGGGGGCGTCAGTAGATACGCAGTATTTT.

The chain has TRBV6-5 and TRBJ1-6; 12 nucleotides line up with TRBD1. The CDR3 consists of 15 residues. The V gene's germline CDR1 is MNHEY and CDR2 SVGAGI. V shed 2 bases and J 8 bases; nucleotides not matched to a gene: 1. CDR3 bases: TGTGCCAGCAGTTACGGGACAGGGGGCGATTCACCCCTCCACTTT. This codes for CASSYGTGGDSPLHF.

The CDR3 sequence is CASLGLAGFSGANVLTF. Here the CDR3 DNA reads TGTGCCAGCCTTGGACTAGCGGGGTTCTCTGGGGCCAACGTCCTGACTTTC. The genes are TRBV4-2 and TRBJ2-6, with 12 bases aligning to TRBD2. Trimming cost V 8 bases and J 0 bases; bases outside gene matches: 5. The CDR3 is 17 residues long. CDR1 is LGHNA, CDR2 YNFKEQ, per germline.

The chain employs TRBV20-1 and TRBJ1-1, with D possibly TRBD1 on 5 matching bases. The CDR3 runs 14 residues. Germline V gives CDR1 DFQATT, CDR2 SNEGSKA (reference sequence). V was cut by 0 bases and J by 4 bases, with 12 bases left in between. This CDR3 reads CSAREVGTPTEAFF. CDR3 DNA: TGCAGTGCTAGAGAGGTGGGGACGCCCACTGAAGCTTTCTTT.

This clonotype was detected only a few times. The chain couples TRBV29-1 to TRBJ2-5, with D maybe TRBD2 (7 bases). V gave up 6 bases and J gave up 4 bases, with 12 bases separating them. Germline V gene lookup returns CDR1 SQVTM and CDR2 ANQGSEA. The CDR3 extends over 12 amino acids. CDR3 nucleotide sequence: TGCAGCGTGGGGGGAGGGGGAGAGACCCAGTACTTC. This gives the protein CSVGGGGETQYF.

V and J are TRBV11-1 and TRBJ1-2, with D unclear. Germline CDR1 SGHAT, CDR2 FQDESV (reference sequence). There are 14 residues in the CDR3. With 4 bases removed from V and 8 bases from J, the gap between germline ends came to 17 bases. CDR3 DNA: TGTGCCAGCAGCTCCCCGGATTCGACCTTAGGCTACACCTTC. This sequence encodes CASSSPDSTLGYTF.

This sequence joins TRBV25-1 and TRBJ2-6, with D possibly being TRBD1 or TRBD2 (5 bases each). V was cut by 3 bases and J by 2 bases, with 8 bases left in between. CDR3 size: 15 residues. CDR1 and CDR2 from the germline V gene are MGHDK and SYGVNS. CDR3 nucleotides: TGTGCCAGCAGTGAGACGGGGCCTGGGGCCAACGTCCTGACTTTC. As protein: CASSETGPGANVLTF.

This clonotype was detected a few times. The V and J genes are TRBV6-2 or TRBV6-3 and TRBJ2-1, with 11 bases identical to TRBD2. The germline V gene encodes CDR1 MNHEY and CDR2 SVGEGT. This CDR3 comprises 15 residues. Germline trimming cut 6 bases from V and 5 bases from J; bases unmatched to any gene: 6. The CDR3 sequence: CASSPLAGGNNEQFF. The CDR3 nucleotides are TGTGCCAGCAGCCCTCTAGCGGGGGGAAACAATGAGCAGTTCTTC.

The chain couples TRBV5-1 to TRBJ1-5; TRBD1 agrees at 8 bases. This CDR3 comprises 15 residues. Trimming took 0 bases from V and 5 from J; bases not matched to a gene: 4. Germline V gene lookup returns CDR1 SGHRS and CDR2 YFSETQ. CDR3 nucleotide sequence: TGCGCCAGCAGCTTGGTCCCGGGACAGGATCAGCCCCAGCATTTT. It yields the protein CASSLVPGQDQPQHF.

This clonotype was counted many times. The chain couples TRBV7-3 to TRBJ1-6; no clear D. V lost 6 bases and J lost 7, with 10 bases in between. The CDR3 consists of 13 residues. Germline CDR1 and CDR2: SGHTA and FQGTGA. The DNA for the CDR3 is TGTGCCAGCAGGCGCAGTGGGAATTCACCCCTCCACTTT. Translated, it gives CASRRSGNSPLHF.

The V and J genes are TRBV3-1 and TRBJ2-5; weak D call: TRBD1 (6 bases). V was pared by 5 bases and J by 5 bases, with 12 bases between. CDR1 LGHDT and CDR2 YNNKEL come from the germline V gene (reference sequence). This CDR3 has 13 amino acids. This CDR3 is CASSTDRRETQYF. CDR3 in DNA: TGTGCCAGCAGCACGGACAGAAGGGAGACCCAGTACTTC.

This clonotype showed up many times. The CDR3 is CASSPTGAITDTQYF. The DNA for the CDR3 is TGTGCCAGCAGCCCCACCGGGGCGATCACAGATACGCAGTATTTT. The chain has TRBV9 and TRBJ2-3, with D perhaps given as TRBD1 or TRBD2 (5 bases each). Between the trimmed V and J ends, which lost 4 bases and 2 bases, there was a span of 14 bases. The CDR3 extends over 15 amino acids. Germline CDR1 SGDLS, CDR2 YYNGEE.

V is TRBV20-1 and J is TRBJ2-5; 10 bases are shared with TRBD2. The CDR3 sequence is 17 residues long. Germline V gene lookup returns CDR1 DFQATT and CDR2 SNEGSKA (reference sequence). The V and J ends lost 2 bases and 3 bases, in that order; junction bases with no gene match: 12. CDR3 protein: CSARSLSGGDLKETQYF. Written as DNA, the CDR3 is TGCAGTGCTAGAAGCTTAAGCGGGGGGGATCTTAAAGAGACCCAGTACTTC.

This clonotype has only a few counts. This chain uses TRBV4-2 with TRBJ1-5; TRBD1 agrees at 8 bases. The CDR3 sequence is 15 residues long. Germline V gene lookup returns CDR1 LGHNA and CDR2 YNFKEQ. V gave up 0 bases and J gave up 6 bases; unmatched junction bases: 4. The CDR3 nucleotides are TGTGCCAGCAGCCAAGATGAGGGGACAGGTCAGCCCCAGCATTTT. Residues: CASSQDEGTGQPQHF.

A few counts support this clonotype. V usage is TRBV12-5 and J usage is TRBJ2-5; D is possibly TRBD1 or TRBD2 (5 bases each). Looked up from germline, CDR1 is LGHNT and CDR2 is FRNRAP. V dropped 4 bases and J dropped 4 bases, with 10 bases sitting between them. This CDR3 has 13 residues. CDR3 sequence: CASGSGTGETQYF. CDR3 nucleotides: TGTGCTAGTGGTTCCGGGACCGGAGAGACCCAGTACTTC.

V is TRBV3-1 and J is TRBJ2-4, with D possibly TRBD1 on 5 matching bases. Per germline, CDR1 LGHDT and CDR2 YNNKEL (reference sequence). CDR3 length: 13 amino acids. V was pared by 4 bases and J by 6 bases, with 10 bases between. CDR3 DNA: TGTGCCAGCAGCCGCAAAGGGGTAAACATTCAGTACTTC. Translated: CASSRKGVNIQYF.

This sequence joins TRBV3-1 and TRBJ2-2; D unclear. The CDR3 is made up of 14 amino acids. The ends were cut back, 0 bases at V and 4 bases at J, with 6 bases in the middle. Germline-derived CDR1 and CDR2 are LGHDT and YNNKEL (reference sequence). The CDR3 sequence is CASSQDPTTGELFF. The CDR3 DNA sequence: TGTGCCAGCAGCCAAGACCCAACCACCGGGGAGCTGTTTTTT.

J is TRBJ2-1 and V is TRBV6-2 or TRBV6-3; D perhaps matches TRBD1 (5 bases). The ends were cut back, 4 bases at V and 10 bases at J, with 14 bases in the middle. CDR1 is MNHEY, CDR2 SVGEGT, per germline. The CDR3 consists of 13 residues. CDR3 amino acids: CASSSRRDSEQFF. CDR3 nucleotides: TGTGCCAGCAGTTCCCGTAGAGACAGCGAGCAGTTCTTC.

In its sample, this clonotype was seen many times. The chain couples TRBV5-1 to TRBJ2-5; 9 bases map to TRBD1. The junction had 7 bases not matched to a gene; V was cut back by 0 bases and J by 4 bases. The germline V gene has CDR1 SGHRS and CDR2 YFSETQ. This CDR3 comprises 16 residues. The CDR3 reads CASSLGGTGGGETQYF. DNA of the CDR3: TGCGCCAGCAGCTTGGGGGGAACAGGGGGCGGAGAGACCCAGTACTTC.

The chain employs TRBV15 and TRBJ2-4; D not certain. Germline-derived CDR1 and CDR2 are LNHNV and YYDKDF (reference sequence). Trimming shortened V by 0 bases and J by 0 bases, and 9 bases separated the two germline ends. The length of the CDR3 is 16 residues. The CDR3 nucleotides read TGTGCCACCAGCAGAGAATATAGACTAGCCAAAAACATTCAGTACTTC. Its protein is CATSREYRLAKNIQYF.

In its sample, this clonotype was seen a few times. V is TRBV6-2 or TRBV6-3 and J is TRBJ2-6; 7 bases map to TRBD1. V dropped 2 bases and J dropped 0; count of bases not matched to a gene: 4. Germline assignment: CDR1 MNHEY and CDR2 SVGEGT. This CDR3 spans 17 amino acids. CDR3 sequence: CASSYGDSHSGANVLTF. The CDR3 region has the DNA TGTGCCAGCAGTTACGGGGACAGTCACTCTGGGGCCAACGTCCTGACTTTC.